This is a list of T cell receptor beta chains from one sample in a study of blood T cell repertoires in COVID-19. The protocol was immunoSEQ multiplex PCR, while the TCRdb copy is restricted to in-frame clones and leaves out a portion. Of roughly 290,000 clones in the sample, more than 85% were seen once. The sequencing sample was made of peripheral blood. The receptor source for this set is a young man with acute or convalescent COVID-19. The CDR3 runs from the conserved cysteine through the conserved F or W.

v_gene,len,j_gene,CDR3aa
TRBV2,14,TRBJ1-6,CASTPTGSNSPLHF
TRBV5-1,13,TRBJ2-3,CASRDFSTDTQYF
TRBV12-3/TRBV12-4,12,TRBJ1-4,CASSLTGGRLFF
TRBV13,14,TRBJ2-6,CASSPESGANVLTF
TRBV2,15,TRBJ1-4,CASSEAWGLNEKLFF
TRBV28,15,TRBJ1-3,CASSSQFLSGNTIYF
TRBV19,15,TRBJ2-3,CASSSQTSFGDTQYF
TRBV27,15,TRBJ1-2,CASRIETGGSHGYTF
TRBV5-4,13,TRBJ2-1,CASSTVSNSEQFF
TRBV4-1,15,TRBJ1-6,CASSQTGFGNSPLHF
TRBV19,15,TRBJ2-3,CASSSSGRATDTQYF
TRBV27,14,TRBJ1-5,CASSQGQLNQPQHF
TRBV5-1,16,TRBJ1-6,CASSTGHSSYNSPLHF
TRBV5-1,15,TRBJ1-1,CASSLEVTGGQEAFF
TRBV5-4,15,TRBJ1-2,CASSLVGTGVYGYTF
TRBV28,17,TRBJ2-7,CASTFVRDGPGSYEQYF
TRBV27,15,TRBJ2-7,CASSLSEGPSYEQYF
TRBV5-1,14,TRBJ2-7,CASTRDSSLAEQYF
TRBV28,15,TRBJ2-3,CASSSPSRATDTQYF
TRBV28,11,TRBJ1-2,CASHRGYGYTF
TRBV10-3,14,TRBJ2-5,CAIRGKASGETQYF
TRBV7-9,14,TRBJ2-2,CASSLGTQAEELFF
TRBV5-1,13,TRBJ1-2,CASSLDIYYGYTF
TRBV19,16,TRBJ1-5,CASSIVQGVGNQPQHF
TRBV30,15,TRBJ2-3,CAWSLGLAGSDTQYF
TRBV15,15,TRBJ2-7,CATSRDQPGNYEQYF
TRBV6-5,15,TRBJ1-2,CASSYSTGLPGGYTF
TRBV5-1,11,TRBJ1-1,CASILNTEAFF
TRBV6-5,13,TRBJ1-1,CASRLTGLSITFF
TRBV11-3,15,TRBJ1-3,CASSPSGGSGNTIYF
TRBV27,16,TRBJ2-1,CATSHAGTSGKNEQFF
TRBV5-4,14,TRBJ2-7,CASSLYGSSYEQYF
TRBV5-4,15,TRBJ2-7,CASSLGGGRGTGQYF
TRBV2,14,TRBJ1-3,CASRITSSGNTIYF
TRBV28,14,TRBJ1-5,CASRTDRGNQPQHF
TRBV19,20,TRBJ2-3,CASSYFVASGSLWDTDTQYF
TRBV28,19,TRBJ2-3,CASSPLLAGVTHSTDTQYF
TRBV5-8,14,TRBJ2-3,CASSPGTALDTQYF
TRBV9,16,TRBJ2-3,CASSAGLAGSTDTQYF
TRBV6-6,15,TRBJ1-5,CASSQRQPDNQPQHF
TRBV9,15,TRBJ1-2,CASSVNTGTGNGYTF
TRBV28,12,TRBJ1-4,CASSLRGEKLFF
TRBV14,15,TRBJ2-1,CASSNRGFVDNEQFF
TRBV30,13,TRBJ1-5,CAWSVASNQPQHF
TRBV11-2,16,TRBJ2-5,CASSTGTSGGSETQYF
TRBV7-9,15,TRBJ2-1,CASSPRKGWVNEQFF
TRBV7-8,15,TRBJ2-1,CASSLGRRRGTEQFF
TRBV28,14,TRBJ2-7,CASSTAGGPLEQYF
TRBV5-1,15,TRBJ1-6,CASSLPRDTNSPLHF
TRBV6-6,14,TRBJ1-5,CASRSQGQNQPQHF
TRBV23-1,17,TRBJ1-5,CASSQFRGVLSNQPQHF
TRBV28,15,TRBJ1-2,CASRLTGGYDYGYTF
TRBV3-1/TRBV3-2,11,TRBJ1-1,CASSQTTEAFF